These 16 T cell receptor beta chains share one sample of origin, sequenced in a study of blood T cells in healthy people across ages. Sample-barcoded 5' priming and a J-beta primer mix drove a second PCR of about 7 to 11 cycles. TCRdb reanalysed the 5' RACE reads using MiXCR and keeps one entry per CDR3 protein. The sample has 1,300,000 or so distinct CDR3 sequences, approximately 59% seen once. The specimen sequenced was blood. These TCRs come from a man in his late teens or twenties in good health.

This chain links TRBV28 with TRBJ2-1, with TRBD1 matching over 7 bases. The CDR3 is made up of 15 amino acids. V lost 9 bases to trimming and J lost 7 bases; unmatched junction nucleotides: 15. The germline CDR1 and CDR2 sequences are MDHEN and SYDVKM. Here the CDR3 DNA reads TGTGCCAGTAGACAGGGAATGAGCAGGTTGAATGAGCAGTTCTTC. The encoded protein is CASRQGMSRLNEQFF.

The V call is TRBV14, the J call TRBJ2-1; D unclear. CDR1 and CDR2 from the germline V gene are SGHDN and FVKESK. This CDR3 comprises 15 residues. V gave up 1 base and J gave up 2 bases, with 9 bases separating them. The chain's CDR3 is CASSQVDLAYNEQFF. CDR3 in DNA: TGTGCCAGCAGCCAAGTCGATTTGGCCTACAATGAGCAGTTCTTC.

V and J are TRBV4-1 and TRBJ1-3, with D uncertain. The germline CDR1 and CDR2 sequences are MGHRA and YSYEKL. The CDR3 length is 13 residues. With 1 base removed from V and 5 bases from J, the gap between germline ends came to 6 bases. CDR3 coding DNA: TGCGCCAGCAGCCAAGTCGTCCGAAACACCATATATTTT. Its protein is CASSQVVRNTIYF.

On this clonotype itself: Compared with germline, one end of the junction differs, possibly owing to a read error. The V and J genes are TRBV20-1 and TRBJ2-4; D unclear. The J call is doubtful: the DNA matches TRBJ2-7 better. Germline CDR1 and CDR2: DFQATT and SNEGSKA (reference sequence). The CDR3 runs to 16 residues. This chain's CDR3 is CSARVAGGPQPYEQYF. The CDR3 bases are TGCAGCGCTAGAGTTGCCGGTGGGCCGCAGCCTTACGAGCAGTACTTC.

A few counts support this clonotype. The CDR3 region has the DNA TGTGCCAGCAGTTTCTCTCCGACCGGGGCCAACGTCCTGACTTTC. This translates into CASSFSPTGANVLTF. The rearrangement joins TRBV12-3 or TRBV12-4 to TRBJ2-6; no clear D. Trimming removed 3 bases from V and 4 bases from J, with 10 bases in between. This CDR3 has 15 amino acids.

The chain carries TRBV7-9 and TRBJ2-3; possible D gene TRBD2, 6 bases. CDR1 and CDR2 from the germline V gene are SEHNR and FQNEAQ (reference sequence). V lost 6 bases to trimming and J lost 1 base, with 17 bases between them. The CDR3 is 16 residues long. CDR3 loop: CASSTSGLRGTDTQYF. DNA for the CDR3: TGTGCCAGCAGTACCTCGGGACTTAGGGGCACAGATACGCAGTATTTT.

This clonotype has more than one count but fewer than ten. This sequence joins TRBV6-2 or TRBV6-3 and TRBJ2-1; TRBD2 might be the D (6 bases). Trimming shortened V by 6 bases and J by 6 bases, and 15 bases separated the two germline ends. This CDR3 has 14 residues. Germline CDR1 reads MNHEY; CDR2 reads SVGEGT. In nucleotides, the CDR3 is TGTGCCAGCAGCCGGGACTCGGGGAGCAATGAGCAGTTCTTC. Translating gives CASSRDSGSNEQFF.

The V call is TRBV10-3, the J call TRBJ2-3, with D unresolved. V gave up 0 bases and J gave up 4 bases, with 14 bases separating them. The CDR3 totals 16 residues. The germline CDR1 and CDR2 sequences are ENHRY and SYGVKD. The CDR3 region has the DNA TGTGCCATCAGTGAGTCCTGGGTTCTCGGTGCAGATACGCAGTATTTT. Encoded protein: CAISESWVLGADTQYF.

This rearrangement joins TRBV10-3 to TRBJ2-7; maybe TRBD1 (5 bases). V was trimmed by 5 bases and J by 0 bases, leaving 8 bases between them. Germline lookup yields CDR1 ENHRY and CDR2 SYGVKD. The CDR3 length is 13 residues. CDR3 nucleotides: TGTGCCATCAGTCTGGACAACTCCTACGAGCAGTACTTC. Amino acids: CAISLDNSYEQYF.

This clonotype was seen a handful of times. V is TRBV24-1 and J is TRBJ2-4; 7 bases are shared with TRBD1. TRBJ2-7 explains the end of the DNA better; the J call may be wrong. The germline V gene encodes CDR1 KGHDR and CDR2 SFDVKD. This CDR3 is 13 amino acids long. CDR3 residues: CATSDWDSYEQYF. The DNA of the CDR3 is TGTGCCACCAGTGATTGGGACAGCTACGAGCAGTACTTC.

The chain is built from TRBV7-9 and TRBJ1-6; D is possibly TRBD1 (6 bases). Looked up from germline, CDR1 is SEHNR and CDR2 is FQNEAQ (reference sequence). The CDR3 length is 16 residues. V was shortened by 4 bases and J by 5 bases, with 15 bases between the two germline ends. DNA for the CDR3: TGTGCCAGCAGCTCTTCTTCAGGGGTAAATAATTCACCCCTCCACTTT. Amino acid sequence: CASSSSSGVNNSPLHF.

This clonotype was seen a few times. This rearrangement joins TRBV24-1 to TRBJ2-1; 8 bases fit TRBD2. V lost 4 bases to trimming and J lost 1 base; unmatched junction nucleotides: 5. The CDR3 sequence is 16 residues long. Germline CDR1 KGHDR, CDR2 SFDVKD. For the CDR3, the DNA is TGTGCCACCAGTGACCCAGCGGGGGATTCCTACAATGAGCAGTTCTTC. Residues: CATSDPAGDSYNEQFF.

A few counts support this clonotype. A junction end diverges from the germline sequence, so it may reflect a read error. V and J are TRBV4-1 and TRBJ1-6, with TRBD1 as a possible D gene (6 bases). CDR3 size: 14 residues. Germline V gives CDR1 MGHRA, CDR2 YSYEKL. The CDR3 bases are TGTGCCAGCAGCCAGGGGACGGATAATTCACCCCTCCACTTT. It encodes CASSQGTDNSPLHF.

This chain joins TRBV2 and TRBJ1-2; 8 nucleotides agree with TRBD1. The CDR3 totals 15 residues. Germline values: CDR1 SNHLY, CDR2 FYNNEI. V lost 4 bases to trimming and J lost 1 base; unmatched junction nucleotides: 5. The CDR3 DNA follows: TGTGCCAGCAGTGGAGGACAGGGATTTAACTATGGCTACACCTTC. Its translation is CASSGGQGFNYGYTF.

The rearrangement links TRBV15 to TRBJ1-5, with D possibly matching TRBD1 (6 bases). From germline, CDR1 is LNHNV and CDR2 YYDKDF (reference sequence). The CDR3 loop spans 15 amino acids. V lost 5 bases and J lost 7, with 18 bases in between. CDR3 sequence: CATSFERQGFQPQHF. Here the CDR3 DNA reads TGTGCCACCAGCTTTGAGAGGCAGGGGTTCCAGCCCCAGCATTTT.

This clonotype appeared many times. This sequence joins TRBV29-1 and TRBJ1-2; 7 positions agree with TRBD1. CDR3 length: 13 residues. Germline V lookup: CDR1 SQVTM, CDR2 ANQGSEA. Germline trimming cut 7 bases from V and 2 bases from J; bases unmatched to any gene: 7. The CDR3 DNA sequence: TGCAGCGCTGTGTCGGGACAGAACTATGGCTACACCTTC. This gives the protein CSAVSGQNYGYTF. Looking up the rest from reference TRBV29-1 and TRBJ1-2 gives the full variable domain: SAVISQKPSRDICQRGTSLTIQCQVDSQVTMMFWYRQQPGQSLTLIATANQGSEATYESGFVIDKFPISRPNLTFSTLTVSNMSPEDSSIYLCSAVSGQNYGYTFGSGTRLTVV.